The source of this T cell receptor (beta chain) is a study of neoadjuvant anti-PD-1 for oral cavity cancer. Study-wide background: Before surgery, most patients got three to four biweekly 3 mg/kg nivolumab doses.

Overall study findings and caveats: Treg/Th17 ratio rose with pretreatment blood and fell with post-treatment tumor TCRbeta clonality. TCR analyses covered only a few patients per response group.

Analysis of PBMCs was direct, with no culture step. Assay used: immunoSEQ multiplex PCR; TCRdb lists only in-frame clones, some missing. The table shows approximately 14,000 clones, with approximately 71% occurring only once. With regard to this clone: What it binds is not known.

Trimming removed 5 bases from V and 6 bases from J; junction bases left unmatched: 9. CDR1 is SGHVS and CDR2 is FNYEAQ in the germline V gene. This CDR3 has 17 amino acids. This clonotype was sampled from a person aged 35-79 years with oral cavity squamous cell carcinoma. Material: PBMCs, obtained before nivolumab (anti-PD-1) treatment. This chain joins TRBV7-6 and TRBJ2-2; 13 bases fit TRBD2. The CDR3 DNA is TGTGCCAGCAGCCTATGGACTAGCGGGAGAGGGGCCGGGGAGCTGTTTTTT. This encodes CASSLWTSGRGAGELFF.